This TCR beta chain originates from a study of blood T cells in healthy people across ages. Study findings and constraints: Naive CD4+ cells and diversity were both higher in long-lived donors than in aged donors.

Then a second PCR, running roughly 7 to 12 cycles, was carried out with a sample-barcoded 5' primer and a J-beta primer mix. TCRdb analysed the 5' RACE reads with MiXCR anew, one entry per CDR3 protein. The table shows some 860,000 distinct CDR3 sequences, with roughly three fifths occurring only once. The draw of peripheral blood yielded roughly 9.1 milliliters from each donor. Worth noting for this clonotype: Its antigen is undetermined.

Germline V gene data show CDR1 as SEHNR and CDR2 as FQNEAQ (reference sequence). Trimming pared 6 bases from V and 4 bases from J, leaving 8 bases between. This CDR3 region has 12 residues. The chain is built from TRBV7-9 and TRBJ2-3; tentative D call: TRBD2 (6 bases). The receptor was isolated from a man aged 40-49 years in good health. The sample taken for sequencing was blood. CDR3 loop: CASRRGSDTQYF. The DNA of the CDR3 is TGTGCCAGCAGACGGGGGTCAGATACGCAGTATTTT. The complete variable domain, with remaining parts taken from reference TRBV7-9 and TRBJ2-3, reads DTGVSQNPRHKITKRGQNVTFRCDPISEHNRLYWYRQTLGQGPEFLTYFQNEAQLEKSRLLSDRFSAERPKGSFSTLEIQRTEQGDSAMYLCASRRGSDTQYFGPGTRLTVL.